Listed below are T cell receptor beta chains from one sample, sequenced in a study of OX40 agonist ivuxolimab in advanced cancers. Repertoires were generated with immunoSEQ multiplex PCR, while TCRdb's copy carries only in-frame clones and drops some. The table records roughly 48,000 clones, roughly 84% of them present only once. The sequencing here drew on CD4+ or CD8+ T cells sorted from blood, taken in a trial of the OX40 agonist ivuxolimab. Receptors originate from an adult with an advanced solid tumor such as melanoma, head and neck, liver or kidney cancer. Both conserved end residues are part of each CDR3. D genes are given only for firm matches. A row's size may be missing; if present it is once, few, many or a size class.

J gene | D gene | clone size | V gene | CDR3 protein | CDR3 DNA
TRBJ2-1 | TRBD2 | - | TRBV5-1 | CASSSGTSGLSYNEQFF | TGCGCCAGCAGCTCCGGGACTAGCGGACTCTCCTACAATGAGCAGTTCTTC
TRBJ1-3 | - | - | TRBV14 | CASSQVGGYNSGNTIYF | TGTGCCAGCAGCCAAGTCGGGGGCTACAATTCTGGAAACACCATATATTTT
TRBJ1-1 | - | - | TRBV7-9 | CASSLEDGMNTEAFF | TGTGCCAGCAGCTTAGAGGACGGGATGAACACTGAAGCTTTCTTT
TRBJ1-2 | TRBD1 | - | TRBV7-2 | CASSLGQSSRGGYTF | TGTGCCAGCAGCTTGGGACAGTCCTCTAGGGGTGGCTACACCTTC
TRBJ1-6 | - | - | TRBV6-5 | CASSSAGLNSPLHF | TGTGCCAGCAGTTCCGCAGGGCTTAATTCACCCCTCCACTTT
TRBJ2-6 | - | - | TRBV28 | CASTLDRVTRSGANVLTF | TGTGCCAGCACCTTGGACAGAGTTACTCGCTCTGGGGCCAACGTCCTGACTTTC
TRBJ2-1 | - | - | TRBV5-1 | CASRRQPLRGYNEQFF | TGCGCCAGCAGGAGACAGCCGCTTAGAGGGTACAATGAGCAGTTCTTC
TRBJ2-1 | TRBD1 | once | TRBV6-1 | CASSSTGAAYNEQFF | TGTGCCAGCAGTTCCACAGGGGCGGCATACAATGAGCAGTTCTTC
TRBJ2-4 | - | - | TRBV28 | CASRSLGRIAKNIQYF | TGTGCCAGCAGGTCTCTCGGGCGAATAGCCAAAAACATTCAGTACTTC
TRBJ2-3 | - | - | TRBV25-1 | CASSGNPTGTDTQYF | TGTGCCAGCAGCGGAAATCCGACAGGCACAGATACGCAGTATTTT
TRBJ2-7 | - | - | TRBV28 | CASRPSGYRRYEQYF | TGTGCCAGCAGGCCCTCGGGCTACAGACGCTACGAGCAGTACTTC
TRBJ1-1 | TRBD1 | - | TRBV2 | CASSLQGTEAFF | TGTGCCAGCAGCCTACAGGGGACTGAAGCTTTCTTT
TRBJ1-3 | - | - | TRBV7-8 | CASSIDRTGNTIYF | TGTGCCAGCAGCATAGACAGGACTGGAAACACCATATATTTT
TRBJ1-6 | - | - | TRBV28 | CASSFLRDSPLHF | TGTGCCAGCAGTTTCCTGAGGGATTCACCCCTCCACTTT
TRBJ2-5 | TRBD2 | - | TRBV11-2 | CASSLDLGAGGETQYF | TGTGCCAGCAGCTTAGATCTGGGGGCGGGAGGGGAGACCCAGTACTTC
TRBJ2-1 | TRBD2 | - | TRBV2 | CASTVLAGSHNEQFF | TGTGCCAGCACCGTCCTAGCGGGTAGCCACAATGAGCAGTTCTTC
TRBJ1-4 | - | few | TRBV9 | CASSTDLRAEKLFF | TGTGCCAGCAGCACGGATCTTAGGGCTGAAAAACTGTTTTTT
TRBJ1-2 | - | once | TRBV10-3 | CAISNGRAPGGYTF | TGTGCCATCAGTAACGGACGGGCCCCGGGTGGCTACACCTTC
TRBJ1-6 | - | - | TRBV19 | CASSMSTGSSPLHF | TGTGCCAGTAGTATGTCCACAGGGAGTTCACCCCTCCACTTT
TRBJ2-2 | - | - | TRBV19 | CASSLTRPNTGELFF | TGTGCCAGTAGCCTTACCCGGCCGAACACCGGGGAGCTGTTTTTT
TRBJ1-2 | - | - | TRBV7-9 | CASSNPGGGDLYGYTF | TGTGCCAGCAGCAACCCGGGGGGGGGTGACCTCTATGGCTACACCTTC
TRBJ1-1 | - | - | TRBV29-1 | CSVGGPDTEAFF | TGCAGCGTGGGGGGTCCGGACACTGAAGCTTTCTTT
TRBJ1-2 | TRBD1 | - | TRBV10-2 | CASSRDSYGYTF | TGCGCCAGCAGTAGGGACAGCTATGGCTACACCTTC
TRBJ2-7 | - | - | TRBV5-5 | CASSLEHYGYEQYF | TGTGCCAGCAGCTTGGAGCACTACGGGTACGAGCAGTACTTC
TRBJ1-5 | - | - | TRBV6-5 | CASSYSWDTDQPQHF | TGTGCCAGCAGTTACTCATGGGACACAGATCAGCCCCAGCATTTT
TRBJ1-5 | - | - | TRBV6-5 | CASGVNQPQHF | TGTGCCAGCGGTGTCAATCAGCCCCAGCATTTT
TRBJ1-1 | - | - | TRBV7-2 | CASSLGRGNTEAFF | TGTGCCAGCAGCTTAGGGCGGGGGAACACTGAAGCTTTCTTT
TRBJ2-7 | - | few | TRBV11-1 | CASSSHTRGISYEQYF | TGTGCCAGCAGCTCACATACCAGGGGAATCTCCTACGAGCAGTACTTC
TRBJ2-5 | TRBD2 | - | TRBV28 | CASSPRLAGGETQYF | TGTGCCAGCAGTCCTCGACTAGCGGGGGGAGAGACCCAGTACTTC
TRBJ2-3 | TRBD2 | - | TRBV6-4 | CASSFGGGDTQYF | TGTGCCAGCAGCTTCGGGGGGGGAGATACGCAGTATTTT
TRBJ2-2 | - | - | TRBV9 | CASGIGLTGELFF | TGTGCCAGCGGGATTGGACTGACCGGGGAGCTGTTTTTT
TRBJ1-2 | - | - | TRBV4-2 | CASSQVGGSPYYGYTF | TGTGCCAGCAGCCAAGTCGGCGGGTCCCCTTACTATGGCTACACCTTC
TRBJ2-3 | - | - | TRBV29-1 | CSVLVANTDTQYF | TGCAGCGTCCTAGTAGCGAACACAGATACGCAGTATTTT
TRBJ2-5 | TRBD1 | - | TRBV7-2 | CASSTRQGLGTQYF | TGTGCCAGCAGCACTCGACAGGGTCTTGGGACCCAGTACTTC
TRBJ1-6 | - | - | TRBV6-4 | CASSVTPGNSPLHF | TGTGCCAGCAGTGTAACACCAGGGAATTCACCCCTCCACTTT
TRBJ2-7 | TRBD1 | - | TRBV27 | CASSSTSRGFGEQYF | TGTGCCAGCAGTTCTACTTCCAGGGGGTTCGGCGAGCAGTACTTC
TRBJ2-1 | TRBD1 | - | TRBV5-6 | CASRRTGYNEQFF | TGTGCCAGCAGAAGGACAGGGTACAATGAGCAGTTCTTC
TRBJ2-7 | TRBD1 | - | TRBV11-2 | CASSLDRGQNEQYF | TGTGCCAGCAGCTTGGACAGGGGGCAGAACGAGCAGTACTTC
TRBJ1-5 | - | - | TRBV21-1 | CASSKAGQSSNQPQHF | TGTGCCAGCAGCAAAGCAGGGCAGTCTAGCAATCAGCCCCAGCATTTT
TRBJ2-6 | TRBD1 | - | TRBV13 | CASSFGQGVSGANVLTF | TGTGCCAGCAGCTTCGGACAGGGGGTATCTGGGGCCAACGTCCTGACTTTC
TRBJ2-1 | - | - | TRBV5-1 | CASSQQGTAGNEQFF | TGCGCCAGCAGCCAACAGGGGACGGCGGGGAATGAGCAGTTCTTC
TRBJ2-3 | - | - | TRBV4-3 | CASSQGGDTQYF | TGCGCCAGCAGCCAAGGGGGAGATACGCAGTATTTT
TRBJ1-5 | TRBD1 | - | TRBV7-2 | CASSLAQGGRQPQHF | TGTGCCAGCAGCTTAGCGCAGGGGGGAAGGCAGCCCCAGCATTTT
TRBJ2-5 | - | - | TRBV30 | CAWEGGAQYF | TGTGCCTGGGAGGGTGGGGCCCAGTACTTC
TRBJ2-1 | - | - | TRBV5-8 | CASSLAGLSYNEQFF | TGTGCCAGCAGCTTGGCAGGGCTCTCCTACAATGAGCAGTTCTTC
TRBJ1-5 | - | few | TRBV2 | CASSERQGNQPQHF | TGTGCCAGCAGTGAGAGACAGGGCAATCAGCCCCAGCATTTT
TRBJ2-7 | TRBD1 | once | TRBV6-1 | CASSSGGYEQYF | TGTGCCAGCTCGTCAGGGGGCTACGAGCAGTACTTC
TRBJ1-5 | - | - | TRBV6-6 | CASSLTGYSNQPQHF | TGTGCCAGCAGCTTGACAGGTTATAGCAATCAGCCCCAGCATTTT
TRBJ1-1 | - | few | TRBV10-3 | CAISVDGGLRGGLSTEAFF | TGTGCCATCAGTGTGGACGGAGGCTTACGTGGGGGACTGAGCACTGAAGCTTTCTTT
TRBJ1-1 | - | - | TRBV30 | CAWSRNTEAFF | TGTGCCTGGAGCCGGAACACTGAAGCTTTCTTT
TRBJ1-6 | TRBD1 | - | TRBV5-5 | CASSRQGSGSPLHF | TGTGCCAGCAGTCGACAGGGGTCCGGGTCACCCCTCCACTTT
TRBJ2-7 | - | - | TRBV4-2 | CASSQERVDYEQYF | TGTGCCAGCAGCCAAGAGCGGGTGGACTACGAGCAGTACTTC
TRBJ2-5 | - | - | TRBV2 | CASSEGGGTQYF | TGTGCCAGCAGCGAGGGTGGCGGGACCCAGTACTTC
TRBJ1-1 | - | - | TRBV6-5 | CASSYSTWGTEAFF | TGTGCCAGCAGTTACTCCACGTGGGGCACTGAAGCTTTCTTT
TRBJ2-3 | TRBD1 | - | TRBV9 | CASSVGLGQAVGTDTQYF | TGTGCCAGCAGCGTAGGTTTGGGACAGGCGGTAGGCACAGATACGCAGTATTTT
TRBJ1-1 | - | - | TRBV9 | CASSPRIDTEAFF | TGTGCCAGCAGCCCCCGGATAGACACTGAAGCTTTCTTT
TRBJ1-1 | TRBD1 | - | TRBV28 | CASTPSGAGGWNTEAFF | TGTGCCAGCACTCCTTCGGGGGCAGGGGGCTGGAACACTGAAGCTTTCTTT
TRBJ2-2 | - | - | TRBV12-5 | CASGSDPMNGELFF | TGTGCTAGTGGTTCGGACCCTATGAACGGGGAGCTGTTTTTT
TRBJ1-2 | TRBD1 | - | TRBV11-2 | CASSTTGASMSYTF | TGTGCCAGCAGTACTACAGGGGCCTCTATGAGCTACACCTTC